This TCR beta chain was identified in a study of regulatory T cells in long-lasting Graves disease. Across the study: The definition of persistent Graves' disease was over 5 years of antithyroid drugs with positive TSH receptor antibodies. Study-level results: For persistent Graves' patients, TCR diversity was lower than for newly diagnosed ones.

CDR3-region Arm-PCR and iRepertoire HTBI primers produced the TCR beta libraries. One entry per CDR3 protein, called by TCRdb with MiXCR from the multiplex PCR reads. The table lists around 450,000 distinct CDR3 sequences, roughly a fifth of them singletons. As to time point: persistent/refractory GD, antithyroid drugs over 5 years with positive TRAb. Extracted RNA from PBMCs served as the source of the TCR library. It was an endocrinology department in Xi'an, China, that provided the patients. The sample holds many counts of this clonotype. What it binds is unknown. This clonotype was obtained from a female donor with Graves disease. Specimen: peripheral blood mononuclear cells (PBMCs), collected when the disease was refractory, from a patient treated with antithyroid drugs.

The CDR3 sequence is CATSDFQGAAETQYF. As DNA, the CDR3 is TGTGCCACCAGTGATTTTCAGGGGGCGGCGGAGACCCAGTACTTC. The chain has TRBV24-1 and TRBJ2-5; 8 positions match TRBD1. Germline V gives CDR1 KGHDR, CDR2 SFDVKD. Unmatched junction bases numbered 5, after V lost 1 base and J lost 5 bases. This CDR3 has 15 residues.